This T cell receptor (beta chain) derives from a study of cytomegalovirus exposure and HLA in healthy donors. The CDR3 consists of 14 residues. The J segment lost 6 bases and the V segment lost 7 bases, leaving 6 bases of the junction unmatched. Germline V gives CDR1 MNHEY, CDR2 SVGAGI. Libraries were prepared by immunoSEQ multiplex PCR; TCRdb keeps only in-frame clonotypes and omits some of them. The repertoire consists of 150,000 to 200,000 clones, with 88% occurring once and the leading ten covering about 2.7%. What was sequenced was PBMCs. The clonotype originates from a man aged 18 to 29 in good health and CMV-seronegative. The V and J genes are TRBV6-5 and TRBJ1-1; 12 bases fit TRBD1. The CDR3 reads CASIRGQGASEAFF. The DNA of the CDR3 is TGTGCCAGCATTAGGGGACAGGGGGCGTCTGAAGCTTTCTTT.